One T cell receptor beta chain is described in this entry. Its target is not known. This specimen comes from a study of OX40 agonist ivuxolimab in advanced cancers. General observations from the study: There was clonal expansion of CD4+ and CD8+ blood T cells by week 6 at 0.1 to 3.0 mg/kg.

Generated by immunoSEQ multiplex PCR, the TCRdb table keeps only in-frame clones and is missing some. This table holds about 82,000 clones, roughly nine tenths found once. The clonotype comes from an adult with an advanced solid tumor such as melanoma, head and neck, liver or kidney cancer. The source was CD4+ or CD8+ T cells sorted from blood, collected in a trial of the OX40 agonist ivuxolimab.

CDR3 bases: TGTGCCAGCAGCTTTCAAGGGGTAGGCGAACCCCAGTACTTC. Its protein is CASSFQGVGEPQYF. This chain links TRBV11-1 with TRBJ2-5; D perhaps matches TRBD1 (5 bases). This CDR3 is built from 14 residues. The V and J ends lost 3 bases and 9 bases respectively, with 17 bases between them. Per germline, CDR1 SGHAT and CDR2 FQDESV (reference sequence).